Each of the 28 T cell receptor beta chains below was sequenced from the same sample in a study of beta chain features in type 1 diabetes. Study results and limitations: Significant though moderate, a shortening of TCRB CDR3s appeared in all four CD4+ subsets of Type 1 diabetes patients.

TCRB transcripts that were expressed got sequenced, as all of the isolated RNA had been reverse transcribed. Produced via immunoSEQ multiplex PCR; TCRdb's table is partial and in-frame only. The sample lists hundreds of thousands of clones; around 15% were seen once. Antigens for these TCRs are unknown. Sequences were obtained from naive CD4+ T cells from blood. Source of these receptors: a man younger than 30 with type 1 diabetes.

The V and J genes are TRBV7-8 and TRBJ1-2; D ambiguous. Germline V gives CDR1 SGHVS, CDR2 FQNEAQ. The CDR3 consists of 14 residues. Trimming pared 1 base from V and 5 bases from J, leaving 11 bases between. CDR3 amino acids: CASSLGEIGYGYTF. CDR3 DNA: TGTGCCAGCAGCTTAGGGGAGATTGGGTATGGCTACACCTTC.

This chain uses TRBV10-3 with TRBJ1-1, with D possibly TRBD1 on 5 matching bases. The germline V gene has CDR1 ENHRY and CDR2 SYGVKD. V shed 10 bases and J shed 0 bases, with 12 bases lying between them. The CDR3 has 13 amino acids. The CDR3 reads CATVKTVNTEAFF. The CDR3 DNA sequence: TGTGCCACCGTTAAGACAGTGAACACTGAAGCTTTCTTT.

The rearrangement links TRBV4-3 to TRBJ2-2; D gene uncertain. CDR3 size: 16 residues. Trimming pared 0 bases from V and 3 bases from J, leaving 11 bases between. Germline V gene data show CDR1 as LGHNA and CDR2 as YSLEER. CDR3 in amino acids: CASSQDSNVDTGELFF. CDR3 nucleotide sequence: TGCGCCAGCAGCCAAGATTCCAATGTCGACACCGGGGAGCTGTTTTTT.

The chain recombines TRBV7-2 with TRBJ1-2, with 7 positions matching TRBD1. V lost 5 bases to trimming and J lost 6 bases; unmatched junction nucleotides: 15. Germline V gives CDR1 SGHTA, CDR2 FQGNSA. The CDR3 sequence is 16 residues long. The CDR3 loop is CASSTGGGRAADGYTF. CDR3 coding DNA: TGTGCCAGCAGCACGGGAGGGGGCAGGGCGGCGGATGGCTACACCTTC.

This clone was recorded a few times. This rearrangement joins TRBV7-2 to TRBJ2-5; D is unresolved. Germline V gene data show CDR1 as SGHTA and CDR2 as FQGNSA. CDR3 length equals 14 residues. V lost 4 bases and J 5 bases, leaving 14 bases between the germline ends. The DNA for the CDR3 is TGTGCCAGCAGCTACGGCTTAGTGGCGGAGACCCAGTACTTC. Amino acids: CASSYGLVAETQYF.

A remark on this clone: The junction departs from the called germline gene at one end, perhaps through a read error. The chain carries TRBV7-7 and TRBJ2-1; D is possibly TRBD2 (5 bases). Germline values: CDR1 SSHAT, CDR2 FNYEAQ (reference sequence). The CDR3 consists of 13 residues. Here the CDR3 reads CASSVTGSNEQFF. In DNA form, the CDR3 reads TGTGCTAGCAGCGTAACGGGGAGCAATGAGCAGTTCTTC. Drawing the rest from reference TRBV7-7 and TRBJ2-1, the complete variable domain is GAGVSQSPRYKVTKRGQDVTLRCDPISSHATLYWYQQALGQGPEFLTYFNYEAQPDKSGLPSDRFSAERPEGSISTLTIQRTEQRDSAMYRCASSVTGSNEQFFGPGTRLTVL.

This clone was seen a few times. CDR3 nucleotides: TGTGCCACCAGCAGAGTCGAGCGGCAGCCCCAGCATTTT. This encodes CATSRVERQPQHF. This chain uses TRBV15 with TRBJ1-5, with D unresolved. With 1 base removed from V and 7 bases from J, the gap between germline ends came to 8 bases. The CDR3 contains 13 residues. Per germline, CDR1 LNHNV and CDR2 YYDKDF (reference sequence).

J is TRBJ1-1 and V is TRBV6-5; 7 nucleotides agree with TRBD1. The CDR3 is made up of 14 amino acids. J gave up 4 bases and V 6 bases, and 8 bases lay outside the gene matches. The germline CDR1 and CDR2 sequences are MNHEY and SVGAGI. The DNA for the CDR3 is TGTGCCAGCAGCTCCAGGGGGTTGGGCACTGAAGCTTTCTTT. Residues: CASSSRGLGTEAFF.

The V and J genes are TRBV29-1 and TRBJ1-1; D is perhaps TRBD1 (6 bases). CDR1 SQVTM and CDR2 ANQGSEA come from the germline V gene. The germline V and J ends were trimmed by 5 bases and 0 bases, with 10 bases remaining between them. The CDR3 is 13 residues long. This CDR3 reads CSVKDSLNTEAFF. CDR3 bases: TGCAGCGTTAAGGACAGCTTGAACACTGAAGCTTTCTTT.

CDR3 in amino acids: CASSDLQINGYTF. For the CDR3, the DNA is TGTGCCAGCAGTGATTTACAGATCAATGGCTACACCTTC. The V and J genes are TRBV25-1 and TRBJ1-2; the D is unclear. This CDR3 has 13 residues. Trimming left V 3 bases short and J 6 bases short, with 11 bases between. Germline values: CDR1 MGHDK, CDR2 SYGVNS.

The CDR3 DNA follows: TGTGCCAGCAGCAAAAGGGGCCTCGGAGAGACCCAGTACTTC. Translating gives CASSKRGLGETQYF. The chain has TRBV7-2 and TRBJ2-5; perhaps TRBD1 as D (5 bases). The V and J ends lost 5 bases and 4 bases respectively, with 14 bases between them. Germline V gene data show CDR1 as SGHTA and CDR2 as FQGNSA. The CDR3 contains 14 residues. The whole variable domain, filled in from reference TRBV7-2 and TRBJ2-5, reads GAGVSQSPSNKVTEKGKDVELRCDPISGHTALYWYRQSLGQGLEFLIYFQGNSAPDKSGLPSDRFSAERTGGSVSTLTIQRTQQEDSAVYLCASSKRGLGETQYFGPGTRLLVL.

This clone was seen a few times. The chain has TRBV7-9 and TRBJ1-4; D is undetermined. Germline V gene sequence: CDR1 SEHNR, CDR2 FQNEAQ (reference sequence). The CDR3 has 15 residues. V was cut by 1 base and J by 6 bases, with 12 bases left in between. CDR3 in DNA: TGTGCCAGCAGCTTAGAGGGTCTGTTAGATGAAAAACTGTTTTTT. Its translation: CASSLEGLLDEKLFF.

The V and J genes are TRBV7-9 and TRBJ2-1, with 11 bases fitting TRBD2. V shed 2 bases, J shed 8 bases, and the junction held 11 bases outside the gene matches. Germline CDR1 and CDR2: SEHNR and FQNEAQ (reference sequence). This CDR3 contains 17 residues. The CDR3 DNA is TGTGCCAGCAGCTTACGGCTAGCGGGGGGTTATACGGATGAGCAGTTCTTC. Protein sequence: CASSLRLAGGYTDEQFF.

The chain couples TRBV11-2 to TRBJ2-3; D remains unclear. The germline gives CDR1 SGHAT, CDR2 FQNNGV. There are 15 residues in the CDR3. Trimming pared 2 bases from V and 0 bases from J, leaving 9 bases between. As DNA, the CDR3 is TGTGCCAGCAGCTTACTGTTCGCTAGCACAGATACGCAGTATTTT. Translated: CASSLLFASTDTQYF.

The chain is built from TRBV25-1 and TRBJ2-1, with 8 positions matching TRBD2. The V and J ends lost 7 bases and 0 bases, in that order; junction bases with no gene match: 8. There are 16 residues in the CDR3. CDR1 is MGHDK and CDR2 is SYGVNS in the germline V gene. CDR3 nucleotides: TGTGCCAGCAACCCGGGGGGGACTAGCTCCTACAATGAGCAGTTCTTC. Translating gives CASNPGGTSSYNEQFF.

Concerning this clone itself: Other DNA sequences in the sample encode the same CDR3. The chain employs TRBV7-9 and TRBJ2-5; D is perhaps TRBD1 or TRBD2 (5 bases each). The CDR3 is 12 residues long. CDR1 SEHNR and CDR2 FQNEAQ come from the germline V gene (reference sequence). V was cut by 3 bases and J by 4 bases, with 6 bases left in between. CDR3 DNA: TGTGCCAGCAGCTTGGGACCAGAGACCCAGTACTTC. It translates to CASSLGPETQYF.

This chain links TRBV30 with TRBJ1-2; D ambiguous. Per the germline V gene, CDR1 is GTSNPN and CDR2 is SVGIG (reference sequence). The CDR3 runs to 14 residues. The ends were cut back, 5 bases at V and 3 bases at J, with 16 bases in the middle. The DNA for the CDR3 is TGTGCCTGGTCCGAGGCTGCCCTGGACTATGGCTACACCTTC. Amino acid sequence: CAWSEAALDYGYTF. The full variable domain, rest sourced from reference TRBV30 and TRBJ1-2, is SQTIHQWPATLVQPVGSPLSLECTVEGTSNPNLYWYRQAAGRGLQLLFYSVGIGQISSEVPQNLSASRPQDRQFILSSKKLLLSDSGFYLCAWSEAALDYGYTFGSGTRLTVV.

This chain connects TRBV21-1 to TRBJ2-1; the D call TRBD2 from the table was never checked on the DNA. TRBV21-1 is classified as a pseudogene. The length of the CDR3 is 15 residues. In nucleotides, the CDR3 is TGTGCCAGCAGCAATTCGAAATGGCCGCGGAATGAGCAGTTCTTC. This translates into CASSNSKWPRNEQFF.

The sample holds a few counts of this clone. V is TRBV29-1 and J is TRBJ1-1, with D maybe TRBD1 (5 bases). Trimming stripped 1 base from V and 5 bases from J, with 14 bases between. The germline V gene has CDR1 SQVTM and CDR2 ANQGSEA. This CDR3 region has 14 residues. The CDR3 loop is CSVEAGTGGTEAFF. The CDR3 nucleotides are TGCAGCGTTGAAGCGGGGACCGGGGGGACTGAAGCTTTCTTT.

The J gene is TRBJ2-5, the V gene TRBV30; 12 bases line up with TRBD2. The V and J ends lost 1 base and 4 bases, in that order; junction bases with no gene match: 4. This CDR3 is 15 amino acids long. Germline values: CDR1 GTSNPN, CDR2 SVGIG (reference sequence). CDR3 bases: TGTGCCTGGAGTGCTTCGGGACTAGCGGGAGAGACCCAGTACTTC. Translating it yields CAWSASGLAGETQYF.

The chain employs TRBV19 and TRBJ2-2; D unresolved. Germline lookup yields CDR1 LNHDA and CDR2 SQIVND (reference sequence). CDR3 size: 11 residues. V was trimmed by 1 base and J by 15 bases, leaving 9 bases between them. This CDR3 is CASSIATVVFF. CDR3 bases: TGTGCCAGTAGTATAGCGACGGTGGTGTTTTTT.

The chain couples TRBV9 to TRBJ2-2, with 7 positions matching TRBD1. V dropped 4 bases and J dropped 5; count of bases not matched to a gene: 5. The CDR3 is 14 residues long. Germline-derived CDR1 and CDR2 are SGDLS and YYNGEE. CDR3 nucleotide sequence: TGTGCCAGCAGCTCGGGACAGCAAACCGGGGAGCTGTTTTTT. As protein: CASSSGQQTGELFF.

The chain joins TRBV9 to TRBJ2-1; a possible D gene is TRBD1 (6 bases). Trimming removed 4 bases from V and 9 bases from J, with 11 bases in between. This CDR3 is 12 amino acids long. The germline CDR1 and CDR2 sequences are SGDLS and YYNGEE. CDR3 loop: CASSSRGGEQFF. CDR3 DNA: TGTGCCAGCAGCTCCAGGGGTGGTGAGCAGTTCTTC.

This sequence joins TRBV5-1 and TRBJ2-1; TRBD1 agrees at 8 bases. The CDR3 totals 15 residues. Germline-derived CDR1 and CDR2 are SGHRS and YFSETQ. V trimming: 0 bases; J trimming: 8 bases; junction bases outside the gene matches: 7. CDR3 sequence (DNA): TGCGCCAGCAGCTTGGACAGGGGGGTTTCGGATGAGCAGTTCTTC. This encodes CASSLDRGVSDEQFF.

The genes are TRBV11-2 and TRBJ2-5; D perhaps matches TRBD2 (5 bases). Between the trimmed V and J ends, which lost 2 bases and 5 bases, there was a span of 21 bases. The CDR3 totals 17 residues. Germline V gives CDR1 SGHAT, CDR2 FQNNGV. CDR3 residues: CASSLRVWVSGRETQYF. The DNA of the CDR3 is TGTGCCAGCAGCTTAAGGGTTTGGGTCAGCGGCCGGGAGACCCAGTACTTC.

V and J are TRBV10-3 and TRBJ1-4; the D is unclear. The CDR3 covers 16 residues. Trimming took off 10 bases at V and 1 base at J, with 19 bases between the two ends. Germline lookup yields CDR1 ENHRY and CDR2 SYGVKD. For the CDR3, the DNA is TGTGCCACCACTCCGGGAGGAGCCCTAACTAATGAAAAACTGTTTTTT. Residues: CATTPGGALTNEKLFF.

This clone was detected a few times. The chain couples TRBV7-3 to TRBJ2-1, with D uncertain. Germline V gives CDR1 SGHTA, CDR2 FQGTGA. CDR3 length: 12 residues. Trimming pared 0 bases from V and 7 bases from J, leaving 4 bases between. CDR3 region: CASSLTRNEQFF. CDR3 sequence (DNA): TGTGCCAGCAGCTTAACCAGGAATGAGCAGTTCTTC.

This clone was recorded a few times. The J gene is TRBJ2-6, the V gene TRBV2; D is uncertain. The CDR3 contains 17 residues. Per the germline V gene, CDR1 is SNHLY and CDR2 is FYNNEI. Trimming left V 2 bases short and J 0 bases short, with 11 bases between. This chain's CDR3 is CASSETFRASGANVLTF. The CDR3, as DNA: TGTGCCAGCAGTGAAACTTTTCGGGCCTCTGGGGCCAACGTCCTGACTTTC.